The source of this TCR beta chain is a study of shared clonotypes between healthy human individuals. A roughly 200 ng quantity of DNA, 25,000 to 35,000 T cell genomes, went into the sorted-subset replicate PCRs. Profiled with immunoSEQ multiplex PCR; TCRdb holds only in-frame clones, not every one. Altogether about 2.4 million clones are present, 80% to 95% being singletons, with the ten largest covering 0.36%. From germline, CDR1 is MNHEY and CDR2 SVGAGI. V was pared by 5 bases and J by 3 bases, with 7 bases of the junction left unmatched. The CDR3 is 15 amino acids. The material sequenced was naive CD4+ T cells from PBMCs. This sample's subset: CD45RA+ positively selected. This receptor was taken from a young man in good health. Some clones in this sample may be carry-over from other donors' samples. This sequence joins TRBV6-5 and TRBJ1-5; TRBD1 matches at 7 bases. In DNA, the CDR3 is TGTGCCAGCAGTCGTAGACAGGGTACCAATCAGCCCCAGCATTTT. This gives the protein CASSRRQGTNQPQHF.